This T cell receptor (beta chain) originates from a study of cytomegalovirus exposure and HLA in healthy donors (dated by TCRdb to 2015 to 2018). For the study in its entirety: According to an earlier analysis of 450 to 650 of the donors, 150 million to 200 million T cells yielded 95 million to 140 million unique TCR beta sequences and around 280 Gb of sequence data. In the later analysis, no new phenotypic data were used to find candidate immune exposures; instead, reliance was placed on TCR beta sequences and their occurrence across donors. An earlier analysis of about 620 of the donors applied high-throughput TCR beta sequencing to assess whether each TCR beta V gene segment acted as functional or pseudogenic. An early release that covered several hundred HLA-typed donors contained about 290 gigabases of sequencing data and around 80 million unique TCR sequences. Of the roughly 400 genotyped donors, 65% to 90% fell in the genetic ancestry cluster associated with self-reported Caucasian donors. HLA typing covered class I and class II loci at four-digit resolution. All discovery cohort repertoires had been generated using a single sequencing platform. A later analysis re-analyzed previously published TCR beta repertoires from about 600 donors and added high-resolution HLA genotyping to study TCR occurrence patterns. To predict cytomegalovirus infection status, the study brought together high-throughput TCR immunosequencing, statistical association of individual TCRs with disease status, and machine learning. A separate validation cohort of some 130 different subjects was used in addition to the approximately 610-subject first cohort. Donor age, sex, ethnicity and CMV serostatus were collected together with the repertoire data. The study aimed to test whether signatures of past pathogen exposure could be identified by cataloging public T cell receptors. The study profiled the T cell repertoires of 500 to 800 subjects by immunosequencing and related them to cytomegalovirus serostatus. Because of strong linkage in the cohort, roughly five DR-DQ haplotypes were treated as single units for association and clustering. The number of typed donors differed by locus: about 629-630 for A, B, C, DRB1 and DQB1; 500 to 550 for DQA1; roughly 600 for DPA1; and some 430 for DPB1. A later genetic analysis took genome-wide SNP genotypes for about 60% of the roughly 670 donors and used that subset as a discovery cohort. Among under 450 genotyped donors of the cohort, an average of around 240,000 unique TCR beta nucleotide sequences were sequenced per donor, roughly 18% of them non-productive.

Library method: the immunoSEQ multiplex PCR assay. For the multiplex PCR, a mixture combining 60 forward primers for TCR Vbeta segments and 13 reverse primers for TCR Jbeta segments was used. A multiplex PCR assay on genomic DNA amplified the CDR3 region of rearranged TCR beta genes. The amplified TCR beta libraries were sequenced on the Illumina HiSeq System as 87-base-pair reads. From the authors' description of their analysis: A later analysis counted about 76 million unique TCR beta chains across the 666 repertoires, and 10 million to 12 million of these chains were shared by at least two donors. To remove PCR and sequencing errors, raw reads were error-corrected and collapsed into unique sequences using a nearest-neighbor algorithm that merged closely related sequences. Alignment of CDR3 sequences to IMGT reference sequences was used to assign V, D and J gene segments. For a sequence to be retained, a match of at least six nucleotides was required to both a V gene segment and a J gene segment. Rearrangements were classified as productive when the CDR3 lacked stop codons and remained in frame with V and J, and all other rearrangements were classified as non-productive. Following IMGT convention, CDR3 was defined as the stretch from the second conserved V-encoded cysteine up to the conserved J-encoded phenylalanine. The earlier analysis of some 600 of the donors excluded sequences that lacked an unambiguous match to a single V gene segment. An earlier analysis of some 500 of the donors classified V segments as functional when productive rearrangements were above 56.7% and as segregating when the standard deviation between donors was above 5%. A statistical classification framework was developed to diagnose cytomegalovirus status using the catalog of TCR beta chain sequences. In a later analysis, V and J genes were assigned by comparing TCR nucleotide sequences against IMGT/GENE-DB human TR gene sequences. A later analysis assigned CDR3 sequences and most-parsimonious VDJ recombination scenarios with the TCRdist pipeline. In a later analysis, each TCR beta chain was defined by its CDR3 amino acid sequence together with its V-gene family, and reads lacking a unique V-gene family were excluded. To address suspected cross-contamination and a sequencing artifact, a later analysis removed 592 highly shared, low-generation-probability nucleotide sequences. In a later analysis, a clonal expansion index was calculated for each public chain from normalized within-repertoire ranks of inferred template counts. In a later analysis, generation probabilities were computed using a VDJ recombination model fitted to out-of-frame rearrangements, and the results were checked against IGoR. In a later analysis, TCR-TCR, TCR-HLA and TCR-CMV co-occurrence was scored with hypergeometric tests, and a repertoire-size bias correction was applied to TCR pairs. In a later analysis, false discovery rates were estimated by permuting HLA or CMV assignments 20 times. In a later analysis, co-occurring TCRs were grouped using DBSCAN, and TCRdist sequence similarity was added for clustering within HLA-allele-positive subsets. Co-occurrence clustering excluded repertoires with fewer than 30,000 or more than 120,000 public chains, plus five with anomalous nucleotide sharing. TCRdb provides this immuneACCESS table in a form limited to in-frame rearrangements. Some clones are lacking; in checked studies, under half of them reflect an unresolved V gene, and why the rest are absent is not known. The D gene and trimming were derived from the DNA, and the V and J assignments and clone size from that table. The sample's clone listing holds about 58,000 clones. Over 2% of the sample belongs to the ten largest clones.

V sheds 0 bases and J sheds 10 bases, leaving 9 bases between their ends. There are 12 amino acids in the CDR3, from cysteine to phenylalanine inclusive. Of the read, only the CDR3 DNA is kept; its 36 bases are in frame from base 1. CDR1 and CDR2 (MDHEN, SYDVKM) derive from the germline V gene. Overall study results and their limits: At a false discovery rate of 0.05, a later analysis linked about 16,000 TCR beta sequences to specific HLA alleles. CMV serostatus was the only immune exposure information available for the cohort. The study listed 150 to 200 TCR beta chains as associated with cytomegalovirus. Because counts were too low, roughly 18 rarely observed V segments, including chromosome 9 orphons, were left out of the earlier analysis of a few hundred of the donors. Roughly uniform sequencing depth across donors was assumed in presence/absence analyses, although this assumption may not hold. Compared with the approximately 670-donor mean, donors in an Asian-associated ancestry cluster had fewer N-insertions in productive TCRs, according to a later genetic analysis. Because HLA typing was missing for some donors at each locus, association tests included only the typed subset. Some IMGT-functional V segments, including TRBV6-2 and TRBV6-3, could not be distinguished by the 87-base-pair reads and were therefore excluded. Several of the top co-occurrence clusters appeared to be linked to parvovirus B19, influenza, CMV and Epstein-Barr virus, according to a later analysis. Most TCR sequences were observed very rarely across donors, whereas some public TCRs were present in many individuals. Three of the identified cytomegalovirus-associated TCR beta chains were confirmed in vitro to be specific for cytomegalovirus antigens. Compared with equally common non-associated chains, HLA-associated TCR beta chains in a later analysis were more clonally expanded and had lower generation probabilities. The authors suggested that the approach could potentially be extended to other disease states and immunological phenotypes. A cluster of highly shared sequence variants was judged likely to be a technical artifact of the sequencing pipeline. In this cohort, only TCR beta chains were sequenced, and detectable features were limited by the absence of alpha or paired-chain data. A later genetic analysis associated a missense DCLRE1C variant with V-gene and J-gene trimming of TCR beta chains, and an independent cohort replicated the association. Cytomegalovirus status was reported to be diagnosed by the classifier with high specificity and sensitivity in both the original and validation cohorts. According to a later analysis, most CMV-associated TCR beta chains appeared to be HLA-restricted, and the HLA associations seemed to be driven largely by CMV exposure. In a later analysis, TCR association rates were found to vary across HLA loci, with the most associated TCRs seen for DRB1 alleles and the fewest for HLA-C alleles. Assigning TCR associations to individual alleles was difficult when HLA alleles, especially DR and DQ, strongly co-occurred. Broadly in line with IMGT annotations, most TCR beta V segments showed up in productive rearrangements about 87% or about 30% of the time in an earlier analysis of 450 to 750 of the donors. A further reported finding was that TCR beta sequences accurately predicted the HLA-A and HLA-B alleles for most subjects in the first cohort. Linkage disequilibrium might explain the correlated functional status among segregating V segments, but an unknown experimental factor could not be ruled out.

For this clone: Its antigen is not yet known.

In total, roughly 670 healthy bone marrow donors made up the cohort. All cohort members were sampled while nominally healthy, although unrecorded immune exposures were likely present. The donor tested CMV seronegative, placing the donor among the 300 to 450 seronegative members of the cohort. A peripheral blood sample was provided by each donor, and peripheral blood mononuclear cells were used for TCR beta sequencing. Genomic DNA was extracted from the blood cell samples with the Qiagen DNeasy Blood Extraction Kit. Specimen: PBMCs. The chain employs TRBV28 and TRBJ1-1, and possibly TRBD1, on 5 matching bases. The receptor was derived from a woman aged 18-29 years in good health and CMV-seronegative. The DNA reads as follows: TGTGCCAGCAGTTTATGGCGGAGGGGAGCTTTCTTT. Its protein is CASSLWRRGAFF.